The 7 T cell receptor beta chains presented below share a single source sample, sequenced in a study of PD-L1 blockade in urothelial cancer. Time point indicated: pretreatment peripheral blood. Generated by immunoSEQ multiplex PCR, the TCRdb table keeps only in-frame clones and is missing some. The table records 60,000 to 75,000 clones, around 85% of them present only once. The material was PBMCs, obtained around atezolizumab (anti-PD-L1) treatment. The origin of the receptors is a man aged 60 to 75 with urothelial cancer.

The J gene is TRBJ1-1, the V gene TRBV9; a weak D match, TRBD1 (5 bases). This CDR3 region has 17 residues. Germline V gene data show CDR1 as SGDLS and CDR2 as YYNGEE. V was cut by 3 bases and J by 0 bases, with 18 bases left in between. Here the CDR3 reads CASSEALGGFMNTEAFF. CDR3 DNA sequence: TGTGCCAGCAGCGAAGCCTTGGGGGGGTTCATGAACACTGAAGCTTTCTTT.

The chain is built from TRBV6-4 and TRBJ1-5; D is perhaps TRBD1 (6 bases). In germline, CDR1 is MRHNA, CDR2 SNTAGT. The V gene lost 11 bases and the J gene lost 2 bases, with 22 bases spanning the gap. This CDR3 contains 16 residues. The CDR3 DNA follows: TGTGCCGGTCCTTCCGGGGGGCTTAGAGGCAATCAGCCCCAGCATTTT. Translation gives CAGPSGGLRGNQPQHF.

The CDR3 here is CASSRRRQGSYEQYF. CDR3 sequence (DNA): TGTGCCAGCAGTCGCCGACGACAGGGGTCCTACGAGCAGTACTTC. V usage is TRBV6-5 and J usage is TRBJ2-7, with 8 bases fitting TRBD1. Per the germline V gene, CDR1 is MNHEY and CDR2 is SVGAGI. The CDR3 sequence is 15 residues long. Germline trimming cut 5 bases from V and 1 base from J; bases unmatched to any gene: 7.

This clone came up a few times. The J gene is TRBJ1-5, the V gene TRBV7-2; weak D call: TRBD1 (5 bases). CDR3 length: 16 amino acids. Germline CDR1 is SGHTA and CDR2 is FQGNSA. Trimming removed 0 bases at V and 7 bases at J, with 16 bases between. This CDR3 reads CASSLAPGGTTQPQHF. Here the CDR3 DNA reads TGTGCCAGCAGCTTAGCGCCCGGGGGTACGACCCAGCCCCAGCATTTT.

This clone appeared a single time. The CDR3 DNA follows: TGCGCCAGCAGCTCGACAGGGGGCTCAGAAAAACTGTTTTTT. This sequence encodes CASSSTGGSEKLFF. The chain combines TRBV5-1 with TRBJ1-4; 10 bases match TRBD1. V trimming: 3 bases; J trimming: 8 bases; junction bases outside the gene matches: 4. Per germline, CDR1 SGHRS and CDR2 YFSETQ. The CDR3 length is 14 residues.

This chain links TRBV7-8 with TRBJ2-4; 8 bases agree with TRBD1. There are 16 residues in the CDR3. V shed 5 bases and J 0 bases; nucleotides not matched to a gene: 6. Germline V gene data show CDR1 as SGHVS and CDR2 as FQNEAQ. DNA of the CDR3: TGTGCCAGCAGCCCCGGACAGGGACTAGCCAAAAACATTCAGTACTTC. As protein: CASSPGQGLAKNIQYF.

The gene calls are TRBV5-1 and TRBJ2-2; no clear D. Looked up from germline, CDR1 is SGHRS and CDR2 is YFSETQ. The V end lost 2 bases, the J end lost 1 base, and 6 bases lay between the germline ends. CDR3 length: 14 amino acids. The CDR3 sequence: CASSLTGNTGELFF. DNA of the CDR3: TGCGCCAGCAGCTTAACCGGGAACACCGGGGAGCTGTTTTTT.